Detailed here is one T cell receptor beta chain. Its antigen is undetermined. CDR3 length equals 15 residues. Germline V CDR1 and CDR2: LNHDA, SQIVND (reference sequence). Trimming cost V 5 bases and J 4 bases; bases outside gene matches: 11. Time point noted: week 11, during vaccination. Every vaccine dose comprised 300 ug of mutant IDH1 20-mer peptide plus topical imiquimod. Assay: immunoSEQ multiplex PCR; the TCRdb copy retains only in-frame clones and omits some. This table holds 110,000 or so clones, about 90% found once. The sample belongs to a study of a mutant IDH1 vaccine in newly diagnosed glioma. Study summary: With temozolomide cycles, or 4-6 weeks after radiotherapy alone, vaccination was started. Treated patients were roughly 62% male, approximately 38% female, mean age about 43 years. Previous treatment comprised radiotherapy, temozolomide, or both, mostly both.

The genes are TRBV19 and TRBJ2-7; 7 bases align to TRBD1. Specimen: PBMCs, collected from a glioma patient whose treatment included an IDH1 peptide vaccine. The sequence was obtained from a woman between 50 and 59 years old with glioma. CDR3: CASSPAAGTVYEQYF. CDR3 DNA sequence: TGTGCCAGTAGTCCCGCGGCAGGGACAGTGTACGAGCAGTACTTC.